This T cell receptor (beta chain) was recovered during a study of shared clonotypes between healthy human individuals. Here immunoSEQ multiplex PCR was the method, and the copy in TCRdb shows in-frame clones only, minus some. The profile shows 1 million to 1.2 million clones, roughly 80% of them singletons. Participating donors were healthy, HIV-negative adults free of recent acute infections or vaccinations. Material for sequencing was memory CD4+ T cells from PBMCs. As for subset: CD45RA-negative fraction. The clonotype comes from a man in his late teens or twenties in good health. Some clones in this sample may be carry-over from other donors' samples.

The CDR3 protein is CASSRIGTGLRNQPQHF. CDR3 DNA: TGTGCCAGCAGCCGGATAGGGACAGGGCTGCGCAATCAGCCCCAGCATTTT. The chain uses TRBV7-2 and TRBJ1-5; 9 positions agree with TRBD1. Germline CDR1 SGHTA, CDR2 FQGNSA. This CDR3 is built from 17 residues. With 5 bases clipped from V and 2 bases from J, the junction kept 10 bases outside the gene matches.